This TCR beta chain was observed in a study of cytomegalovirus exposure and HLA in healthy donors. Findings and caveats of the study: About 87% or about 30% of the time was how often most TCR beta V segments were productive, according to an earlier analysis. The study assumed roughly uniform donor sequencing depth for presence/absence analyses.

Primers: 60 Vbeta forward and 13 Jbeta reverse. The method was immunoSEQ multiplex PCR; TCRdb's version includes in-frame clones alone and lacks a portion of them. The listing records more than 40,000 clones. To note about this clone: Its target is not known.

CDR3 size: 15 residues. Germline CDR1 is LNHDA and CDR2 is SQIVND (reference sequence). Trimming shortened V by 6 bases and J by 1 base, and 15 bases separated the two germline ends. The specimen sequenced was PBMCs. The clonotype originates from a male donor in good health and CMV-seronegative. The chain employs TRBV19 and TRBJ2-5; the D gene is possibly TRBD2 (6 bases). The CDR3 here is CASRFAGRTQETQYF. CDR3 bases: TGTGCCAGTAGATTTGCGGGAAGAACCCAAGAGACCCAGTACTTC.